This paragraph covers one T cell receptor beta chain sequence. The sample is drawn from a study of blood T cell repertoires in COVID-19. Study-level information: The origin of the acute and convalescent COVID-19 samples was the United States, Italy and Spain. T cells, B-cell-depleted T cells, or PBMCs supplied cDNA or gDNA.

Under the authors' procedure: Nucleated cell counts were estimated from reference gene primer amplification. Here immunoSEQ multiplex PCR was the method, and the copy in TCRdb shows in-frame clones only, minus some. That table gives V, J and clone size, and the DNA gave D and trimming. The sample holds some 90,000 clones, approximately 80% seen once. The receptor was isolated from a woman in her 70s with acute or convalescent COVID-19. The sequencing sample was made of peripheral blood.

Written as DNA, the CDR3 is TGTGCCAGCAGCTTGGCAGGGACAGGGGTTGGAAACACCATATATTTT. Translated, it gives CASSLAGTGVGNTIYF. The chain combines TRBV5-4 with TRBJ1-3; the match to TRBD1 covers 10 bases. V was pared by 0 bases and J by 3 bases, with 3 bases of the junction left unmatched. The germline V gene encodes CDR1 SGHNT and CDR2 YYREEE (reference sequence). The CDR3 is 16 amino acids.